This T cell receptor beta chain came from a study of human T cells and chemical hapten exposure. This clonotype was detected ten times or more. The antigen is undetermined. This CDR3 is 13 amino acids long. From germline, CDR1 is SQVTM and CDR2 ANQGSEA. The V end lost 5 bases, the J end lost 1 base, and 9 bases lay between the germline ends. As to time point: patch test 1, 2 weeks after DPC sensitization. The treatment was: therapeutic diphenylcyclopropenone sensitization with weekly scalp DPC. Before extraction, the whole blood was not fractionated, and total RNA was taken from it. One entry per CDR3 protein, called by TCRdb with MiXCR from the RACE reads. The sample contains some 49,000 distinct CDR3 sequences, around 9.3% of which appear only once. Regarding the study as a whole: Correlating positively with patch test score were the PT1 expanded TCR counts. Once DPC sensitization occurred, TCRs above 1 in 1000 frequency showed no change.

This chain uses TRBV29-1 with TRBJ2-1; no reliable D call. The sequence came from a woman in her 50s with alopecia areata. Some clones in this sample may be carry-over from other donors' samples. The material sequenced was whole blood, taken in connection with sensitization to the hapten diphenylcyclopropenone (DPC). This CDR3 is CSVPNYSYNEQFF. The CDR3 region has the DNA TGCAGCGTTCCCAACTATTCCTACAATGAGCAGTTCTTC.